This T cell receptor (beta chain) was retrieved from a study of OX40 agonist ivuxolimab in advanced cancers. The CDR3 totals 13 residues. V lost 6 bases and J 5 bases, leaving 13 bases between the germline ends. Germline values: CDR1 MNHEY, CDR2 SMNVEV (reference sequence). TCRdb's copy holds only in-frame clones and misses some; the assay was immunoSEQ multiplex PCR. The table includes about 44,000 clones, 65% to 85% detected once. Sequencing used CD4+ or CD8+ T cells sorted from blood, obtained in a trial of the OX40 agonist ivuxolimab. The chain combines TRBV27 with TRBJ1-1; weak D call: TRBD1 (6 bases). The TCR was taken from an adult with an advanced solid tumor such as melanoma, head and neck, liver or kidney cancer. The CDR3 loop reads CASRLQQGTEAFF. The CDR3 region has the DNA TGTGCCAGCAGGTTACAACAGGGTACTGAAGCTTTCTTT.